This T cell receptor beta chain is drawn from a study of control samples from healthy donors and cancer patients. With 10 bases removed from V and 2 bases from J, the gap between germline ends came to 25 bases. Germline V gene sequence: CDR1 LNHDA, CDR2 SQIVND (reference sequence). CDR3 length equals 17 residues. Profiled with immunoSEQ multiplex PCR; TCRdb holds only in-frame clones, not every one. The data show 65,000 to 75,000 clones, more than 85% seen once. This clonotype was obtained from a woman between 50 and 59 years old in good health. Specimen: blood. The rearrangement joins TRBV19 to TRBJ2-3, with D perhaps matching TRBD1 or TRBD2 (6 bases each). The CDR3 DNA sequence: TGTGCCACTGGGGGATCGGTCGGGGGCCGATTCACAGATACGCAGTATTTT. It yields the protein CATGGSVGGRFTDTQYF.